This paragraph reports one T cell receptor (beta chain). Its specificity is unknown. Combining a sample-barcoded 5' primer with a J-beta primer mix, a second PCR ran for roughly 7 to 12 cycles. TCRdb redid the calling of the 5' RACE reads with MiXCR, one entry per CDR3 protein. The profile shows fewer than 900,000 distinct CDR3 sequences, roughly 44% of them singletons. This entry is derived from a study of blood T cells in healthy people across ages. Study conclusions and caveats: As age increased, TCR beta diversity per million T cells fell in a roughly linear fashion. PBMC samples, being unsorted, prevented any conclusive comparison of naive and antigen-experienced cells.

Looked up from germline, CDR1 is DFQATT and CDR2 is SNEGSKA (reference sequence). Trimming cost V 4 bases and J 5 bases, with 9 bases left between them. The CDR3 loop spans 12 amino acids. Donors were systemically healthy Caucasian individuals from Russia aged about 6 to 95 years. Drawing of peripheral blood yielded 7.5 to 10 milliliters from each donor. The genes are TRBV20-1 and TRBJ1-5; no clear D gene. Sequencing input: blood. The source is an older woman in good health. The CDR3 protein is CSANAGDQPQHF. CDR3 bases: TGCAGTGCTAACGCGGGTGATCAGCCCCAGCATTTT.